The TCR beta chain described here comes from a study of shared clonotypes between healthy human individuals. Study-level points and caveats: Naive subsets generally exceeded memory subsets in estimated richness.

In the original workflow: ImmunoSEQ gave junction-only sequences without quality scores, so filtering differed. Sequencing was performed with immunoSEQ multiplex PCR; in TCRdb, only in-frame clones are kept and a portion is missing. For V, J and clone size, that table is used; D and trimming come from the DNA. The sample consists of some 2.1 million clones, over 85% of them appearing once. About this clone: The antigen is unknown.

CDR3 length equals 16 residues. Germline CDR1 and CDR2: KGHSH and LQKENI. Trimming removed 3 bases from V and 5 bases from J; junction bases left unmatched: 12. Sequencing input: naive CD4+ T cells sorted from blood. Subset reported: CD45RA+ positively selected. The chain has TRBV18 and TRBJ1-1; 7 bases match TRBD1. The origin of this receptor is a man aged 18-30 years in good health. DNA of the CDR3: TGTGCCAGCTCACCTCGACCCCAGGGGGGCAGGACTGAAGCTTTCTTT. This encodes CASSPRPQGGRTEAFF. The full variable domain, rest sourced from reference TRBV18 and TRBJ1-1, is NAGVMQNPRHLVRRRGQEARLRCSPMKGHSHVYWYRQLPEEGLKFMVYLQKENIIDESGMPKERFSAEFPKEGPSILRIQQVVRGDSAAYFCASSPRPQGGRTEAFFGQGTRLTVV.